This T cell receptor (beta chain) was documented in a study of response to subunit inactivated influenza vaccine. General observations from the study: Authors suggested seasonal influenza vaccinations each recruit few new T cells.

This clonotype was observed a few times. Antigen specificity is unknown. This CDR3 contains 15 residues. CDR1 is DFQATT, CDR2 SNEGSKA, per germline (reference sequence). J lost 5 bases, V lost 4 bases, and 12 bases had no gene match. TCRdb re-called the RT-PCR reads with MiXCR, one entry per CDR3 protein. The sample comprises about 700,000 distinct CDR3 sequences, over 11% of which are singletons, and approximately 6.5% rests with the top ten. The material sequenced was PBMCs from blood, taken approximately 15 days before vaccination. The receptor's source is a man in his fifties or sixties who received an inactivated influenza vaccine. This chain links TRBV20-1 with TRBJ1-1; TRBD1 matches at 8 bases. The CDR3 protein is CSAKPLDRARTEAFF. The CDR3 DNA follows: TGCAGTGCTAAACCCTTGGACAGGGCGAGAACTGAAGCTTTCTTT.